This entry features one T cell receptor (beta chain) sequence. Its specificity is unknown. In the sorted-subset replicate PCRs, approximately 200 ng DNA, 29,000 or so T cell genomes, was used. The method was immunoSEQ multiplex PCR; TCRdb's version includes in-frame clones alone and lacks a portion of them. The table has more than 2 million clones, approximately 96% seen once. The data originate from a study of shared clonotypes between healthy human individuals. General study results and limits: In a handful of donors, around 5% of naive CD4 clonotypes appeared in common.

CDR3 length: 14 amino acids. Germline V lookup: CDR1 SQVTM, CDR2 ANQGSEA. Trimming took 7 bases from V and 4 from J, leaving 19 bases between them. The investigators split CD4+ cells into a CD45RA+ naive subset and a CD45RA-negative memory subset. Material: naive CD4+ T cells sorted from blood. Subset reported: CD45RA+ positively selected. V and J are TRBV29-1 and TRBJ1-1; D possibly corresponds to TRBD1 (5 bases). The sequence derives from a man younger than 30 in good health. CDR3 bases: TGCAGCGGCGGGGACGGGTCATTGAGCACTGAAGCTTTCTTT. This gives the protein CSGGDGSLSTEAFF.